One sample yielded the 11 T cell receptor beta chains listed below, sequenced in a study of blood T cell repertoires in COVID-19. TCRdb's copy holds only in-frame clones and misses some; the assay was immunoSEQ multiplex PCR. The data hold 250,000 to 350,000 clones, with about 88% observed a single time. Sequencing was done on a sample of peripheral blood. These receptors were taken from a woman in her fifties or sixties with acute or convalescent COVID-19.

This clone was counted once. This chain links TRBV2 with TRBJ2-7; 8 positions match TRBD2. There are 12 residues in the CDR3. The germline CDR1 and CDR2 sequences are SNHLY and FYNNEI. V lost 4 bases, J lost 7 bases, and 3 bases stayed unmatched. CDR3 nucleotides: TGTGCCAGCAGTGGACTAGCGCGTGAGCAGTACTTC. This encodes CASSGLAREQYF.

The chain is built from TRBV28 and TRBJ1-1, with 8 nucleotides matching TRBD1. V shed 1 base and J 4 bases; nucleotides not matched to a gene: 2. The CDR3 has 14 amino acids. Germline assignment: CDR1 MDHEN and CDR2 SYDVKM. As DNA, the CDR3 is TGTGCCAGCAGTTTATCAACAGGGGGCACTGAAGCTTTCTTT. It is translated as CASSLSTGGTEAFF.

The chain is built from TRBV7-9 and TRBJ2-3; 9 bases match TRBD1. Trimming took 3 bases from V and 13 from J; bases not matched to a gene: 2. The CDR3 is 11 amino acids. Germline V gene lookup returns CDR1 SEHNR and CDR2 FQNEAQ (reference sequence). The CDR3 protein is CASSLGQGKYF. CDR3 nucleotides: TGTGCCAGCAGCTTGGGACAGGGCAAGTATTTT.

CDR3 DNA sequence: TGCAGTGCTAGAGATCCGTACGAGCAGTACTTC. Protein sequence: CSARDPYEQYF. J is TRBJ2-7 and V is TRBV20-1; D unclear. CDR1 is DFQATT, CDR2 SNEGSKA, per germline (reference sequence). The CDR3 sequence is 11 residues long. The germline V and J ends were trimmed by 0 bases and 4 bases, with 4 bases remaining between them.

The rearrangement joins TRBV7-9 to TRBJ2-7; 7 nucleotides line up with TRBD1. The V gene end was trimmed by 4 bases and the J gene end by 2 bases; junction bases not matched to a gene: 8. The CDR3 runs to 15 residues. Germline V gives CDR1 SEHNR, CDR2 FQNEAQ (reference sequence). CDR3 protein: CASSSPGQSTYEQYF. The CDR3 DNA follows: TGTGCCAGCAGCTCACCGGGACAGTCTACCTACGAGCAGTACTTC.

The chain carries TRBV6-2 or TRBV6-3 and TRBJ2-7; TRBD2 agrees at 7 bases. The trim removed 6 bases at V and 1 base at J, leaving 9 bases unmatched. CDR1 MNHEY and CDR2 SVGEGT come from the germline V gene. This CDR3 contains 15 residues. CDR3 sequence: CASSRPSGISYEQYF. DNA of the CDR3: TGTGCCAGCAGCCGTCCCAGCGGGATATCCTACGAGCAGTACTTC.

CDR3 sequence (DNA): TGTGCCAGCAGCTCGTCACCGGGGGGGAGGGCCCTCAATGAGCAGTTCTTC. Protein sequence: CASSSSPGGRALNEQFF. The chain recombines TRBV11-2 with TRBJ2-1; 8 bases map to TRBD2. Germline CDR1 is SGHAT and CDR2 is FQNNGV. Trimming removed 4 bases from V and 6 bases from J; junction bases left unmatched: 14. There are 17 residues in the CDR3.

The gene calls are TRBV7-3 and TRBJ1-4, with TRBD1 matching over 9 bases. The germline V gene encodes CDR1 SGHTA and CDR2 FQGTGA. After removal of 5 bases from V and 4 bases from J, the junction contained 5 bases not matched to a gene. CDR3 length equals 15 residues. The CDR3 nucleotides read TGTGCCAGCAGCCGGACAGGGGTTGGTAATGAAAAACTGTTTTTT. This gives the protein CASSRTGVGNEKLFF.

The gene calls are TRBV10-1 and TRBJ1-2, with 10 bases lining up with TRBD1. Germline V gene lookup returns CDR1 WNHNN and CDR2 SYGVQD (reference sequence). The V segment lost 4 bases and the J segment 6 bases; nucleotides outside the gene matches: 2. This CDR3 has 13 amino acids. In nucleotides, the CDR3 is TGCGCCAGCAGTGGACAGGGGGCGGATGGCTACACCTTC. Its protein product is CASSGQGADGYTF.

V gene TRBV14 combines with J gene TRBJ1-3, with 8 bases fitting TRBD1. The CDR3 has 15 amino acids. The V gene's germline CDR1 is SGHDN and CDR2 FVKESK. Trimming cost V 3 bases and J 1 base; bases outside gene matches: 2. CDR3 sequence reads: CASSQRTGSGNTIYF. CDR3 coding DNA: TGTGCCAGCAGCCAGAGGACAGGGTCTGGAAACACCATATATTTT.

The V gene is TRBV19, the J gene TRBJ2-3; 10 bases align to TRBD2. In germline, CDR1 is LNHDA, CDR2 SQIVND (reference sequence). This CDR3 is built from 17 residues. The trim removed 5 bases at V and 1 base at J, leaving 9 bases unmatched. The CDR3 bases are TGTGCCAGTAGTCAACGGACTAGCGGTATAGGCACAGATACGCAGTATTTT. This codes for CASSQRTSGIGTDTQYF.